These 4 T cell receptor beta chains were sequenced from one sample in a study of blood T cells in healthy people across ages. A second PCR, run for roughly 7 to 11 cycles, used a sample-barcoded 5' primer plus a J-beta primer mix. TCRdb used MiXCR to reprocess the 5' RACE reads, holding one entry per CDR3 protein. Among more than 900,000 distinct CDR3 sequences, almost 25% were seen once, and the ten largest hold around 0.7%. These data were also reused for a study on T cells of mothers and their children.

Sequencing was performed on blood. Receptors were obtained from a girl aged 2-10 years in good health.

The chain has TRBV27 and TRBJ1-2, with 10 bases aligning to TRBD1. Trimming removed 1 base from V and 4 bases from J; junction bases left unmatched: 3. This CDR3 has 15 residues. Germline CDR1 is MNHEY and CDR2 is SMNVEV (reference sequence). The CDR3 bases are TGTGCCAGCAGTTTATTACGGGACAGGGGCTATGGCTACACCTTC. Protein sequence: CASSLLRDRGYGYTF.

This clonotype came up many times. The gene calls are TRBV5-6 and TRBJ2-1; 13 nucleotides align to TRBD2. The CDR3 runs 14 residues. The junction had 5 bases not matched to a gene; V was cut back by 3 bases and J by 11 bases. The germline gives CDR1 SGHDT, CDR2 YYEEEE. CDR3 sequence: CASSYGTSGMKQFF. CDR3 bases: TGTGCCAGCAGCTACGGGACTAGCGGGATGAAGCAGTTCTTC.

This chain joins TRBV12-5 and TRBJ2-5; D tentatively fits TRBD1 or TRBD2 (5 bases each). Trimming stripped 6 bases from V and 13 bases from J, with 21 bases between. Germline CDR1 LGHNT, CDR2 FRNRAP. This CDR3 comprises 13 residues. The CDR3 region has the DNA TGTGCTAGTGGAGAGGGGAGCACCTACGAGCGGTACTTC. Translation: CASGEGSTYERYF.

Concerning this clonotype: At one boundary the junction diverges from the germline segment, which might be a read error. The chain uses TRBV6-1 and TRBJ1-5; 7 bases agree with TRBD1. CDR1 and CDR2 (germline): MNHNS, SASEGT. This CDR3 spans 15 amino acids. The CDR3 reads CASRILTGLNQPQQF. DNA of the CDR3: TGTGCCAGCAGAATTCTGACAGGGCTTAATCAGCCCCAGCAATTT.